These 6 T cell receptor beta chains originate from one sample sequenced in a study of human T cells and chemical hapten exposure. TCRdb re-called the RACE reads through MiXCR, storing one row per CDR3 protein. This repertoire shows roughly 46,000 distinct CDR3 sequences, roughly 4.2% found once; its top ten account for about 5.8%. Specified time point: healthy volunteer bleed at 2 weeks. The authors extracted total RNA from unfractionated whole blood. Sequencing was done on a sample of whole blood. The receptors were sampled from a human donor in good health. Some clones in this sample may be carry-over from other donors' samples.

This clonotype has just a few counts. The DNA for the CDR3 is TGTGCCAGCAGCTTGATGAGGACTGAAGCTTTCTTT. Translating gives CASSLMRTEAFF. The chain carries TRBV5-6 and TRBJ1-1, with D uncertain. V was trimmed by 1 base and J by 5 bases, leaving 6 bases between them. Germline assignment: CDR1 SGHDT and CDR2 YYEEEE. The CDR3 length is 12 residues.

J is TRBJ2-7 and V is TRBV6-6, with D perhaps matching TRBD2 (5 bases). Trimming removed 2 bases from V and 2 bases from J, with 13 bases in between. The germline V gene has CDR1 MNHNY and CDR2 SVGAGI (reference sequence). There are 15 residues in the CDR3. CDR3 in DNA: TGTGCCAGCAGTTACATGTCGGGGAATACCTACGAGCAGTACTTC. Translated, it gives CASSYMSGNTYEQYF.

The sample holds many counts of this clonotype. This chain links TRBV24-1 with TRBJ2-3; D gene ambiguous. V lost 9 bases to trimming and J lost 2 bases, with 5 bases between them. Germline values: CDR1 KGHDR, CDR2 SFDVKD. This CDR3 region has 11 residues. The CDR3 region is CATAVTDTQYF. DNA of the CDR3: TGTGCCACCGCGGTCACAGATACGCAGTATTTT.

The chain couples TRBV3-1 to TRBJ2-3, with unresolved D. The V end was cut by 5 bases, the J end by 5 bases, with 8 bases between. CDR1 and CDR2 (germline): LGHDT, YNNKEL (reference sequence). The CDR3 consists of 12 residues. CDR3 coding DNA: TGTGCCAGCAGCTACCGCGGAGATACGCAGTATTTT. Translated, it gives CASSYRGDTQYF.

This clonotype was seen many times. This chain joins TRBV20-1 and TRBJ2-7; the match to TRBD1 covers 7 bases. The length of the CDR3 is 15 residues. CDR1 is DFQATT, CDR2 SNEGSKA, per germline (reference sequence). V trimming: 0 bases; J trimming: 3 bases; junction bases outside the gene matches: 8. The CDR3 spells CSAREGQWPLYEQYF. The DNA for the CDR3 is TGCAGTGCTAGAGAGGGACAGTGGCCCCTCTACGAGCAGTACTTC.

This clonotype was observed at least ten times. This chain connects TRBV5-1 to TRBJ1-2; D is unclear. The germline V and J ends were trimmed by 0 bases and 4 bases, with 16 bases remaining between them. This CDR3 is built from 16 residues. Germline V lookup: CDR1 SGHRS, CDR2 YFSETQ. This CDR3 reads CASSLARPRILYGYTF. The DNA for the CDR3 is TGCGCCAGCAGCTTGGCCCGCCCGCGTATTCTCTATGGCTACACCTTC.